Listed below are T cell receptor beta chains from one sample, sequenced in a study of blood T cell repertoires in COVID-19. The repertoire was sequenced with immunoSEQ multiplex PCR; TCRdb's copy has only in-frame clones and lacks some. Found here are roughly 100,000 clones, approximately 88% of them singletons; the top ten hold 11%. Sequenced material: peripheral blood. The origin of the receptors is a man older than 75 with acute or convalescent COVID-19. Both conserved end residues are part of each CDR3. The order of the fields is V gene, CDR3 length, CDR3 protein.

TRBV5-6,18,CASSLETGGSSYNSPLHF
TRBV4-1,14,CASSQEGRGGEQYF
TRBV28,15,CASSQGASGANVLTF
TRBV10-3,13,CAISLDRADGYTF
TRBV10-3,16,CAISPSTGQQVETQYF
TRBV11-3,13,CASSLDRGETQYF
TRBV5-1,16,CASSLGRDRYTDTQYF
TRBV28,14,CASSLTGFTFGAFF
TRBV3-1/TRBV3-2,14,CASSPRGGLSPLHF
TRBV28,11,CASSSPRGYTF
TRBV7-2,13,CASSLASYNEQFF
TRBV29-1,11,CSVVVYNEQFF
TRBV18,16,CASSPRQGTMNTEAFF
TRBV5-1,15,CASSLGVQGNQPQHF
TRBV5-8,13,CASSLWGDTEAFF
TRBV7-9,15,CASSSPQGKDSPLHF
TRBV5-4,13,CASSLPKHYGYTF
TRBV5-1,13,CASSLDGGYGYTF
TRBV12-3/TRBV12-4,13,CASSQGLNEKLFF
TRBV19,16,CASTPTSAFSTDTQYF
TRBV18,17,CASSPLRDSSSGNTIYF
TRBV19,15,CASSIGGAQGDTQYF
TRBV18,15,CASSPLKGRDQPQHF
TRBV11-2,14,CASSPQGGNEKLFF
TRBV2,14,CASRIMTGSYEQYF